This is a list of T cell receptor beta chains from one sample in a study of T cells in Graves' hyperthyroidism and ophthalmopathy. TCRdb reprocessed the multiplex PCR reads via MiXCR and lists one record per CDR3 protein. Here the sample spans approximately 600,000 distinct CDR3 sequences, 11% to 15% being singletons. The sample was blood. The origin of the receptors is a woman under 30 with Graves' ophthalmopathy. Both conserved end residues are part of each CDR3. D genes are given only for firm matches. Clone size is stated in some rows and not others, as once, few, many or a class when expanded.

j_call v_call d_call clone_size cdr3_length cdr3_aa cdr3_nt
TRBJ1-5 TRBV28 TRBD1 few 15 CASNNRGGSNQPQHF TGTGCCAGCAATAACAGGGGGGGTAGCAATCAGCCCCAGCATTTT
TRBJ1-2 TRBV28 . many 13 CASSLAGHYGYTF TGTGCCAGCAGTTTGGCAGGGCACTATGGCTACACCTTC
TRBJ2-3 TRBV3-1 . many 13 CASSQDRWNTQYF TGTGCCAGCAGCCAAGACAGATGGAATACGCAGTATTTT
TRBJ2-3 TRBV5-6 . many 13 CASSHTSTDTQYF TGTGCCAGCAGTCACACTAGCACAGATACGCAGTATTTT
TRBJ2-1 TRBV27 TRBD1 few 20 CASSLLATGGRVALSNEQFF TGTGCCAGCAGTTTATTGGCGACAGGGGGAAGGGTTGCTCTGTCCAATGAGCAGTTCTTC
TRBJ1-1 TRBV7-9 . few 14 CASSLYNQNTEAFF TGTGCCAGCAGCTTATACAACCAGAACACTGAAGCTTTCTTT
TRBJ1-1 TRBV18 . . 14 CASSPPGVLGEAFF TGTGCCAGCTCACCACCGGGGGTTTTAGGTGAAGCTTTCTTT
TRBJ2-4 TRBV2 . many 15 CASREGPIAKNIQYF TGTGCCAGCAGGGAAGGCCCCATAGCCAAAAACATTCAGTACTTC
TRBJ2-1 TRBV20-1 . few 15 CSARDPGPRYNEQFF TGCAGTGCTAGAGATCCAGGCCCCCGTTACAATGAGCAGTTCTTC
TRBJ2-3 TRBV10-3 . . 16 CAIKGGPPFGGDTQYF TGTGCCATCAAGGGGGGACCTCCTTTTGGGGGAGATACGCAGTATTTT
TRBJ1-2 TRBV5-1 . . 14 CASSLSTTNYGYTF TGCGCCAGCAGCTTGAGCACTACTAACTATGGCTACACCTTC
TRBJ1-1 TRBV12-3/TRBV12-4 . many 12 CASSRHPSGAFF TGTGCCAGCAGTCGCCACCCCTCGGGAGCTTTCTTT
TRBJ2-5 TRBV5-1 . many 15 CASSGTPGQRETQYF TGCGCCAGCAGCGGGACCCCCGGACAAAGAGAGACCCAGTACTTC
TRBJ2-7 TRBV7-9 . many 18 CASSFTPSAGQQSYEQYF TGTGCCAGCAGCTTCACCCCGTCGGCGGGACAGCAATCCTACGAGCAGTACTTC
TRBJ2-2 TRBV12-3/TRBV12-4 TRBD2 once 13 CARGGRNTGELFF TGTGCCAGGGGGGGGAGGAACACCGGGGAGCTGTTTTTT
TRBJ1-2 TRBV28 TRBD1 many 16 CASSGGQGTLNYGYTF TGTGCCAGCAGTGGGGGACAGGGCACCCTCAACTATGGCTACACCTTC
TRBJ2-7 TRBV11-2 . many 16 CASSLNGRGKPYEQYF TGTGCCAGCAGCTTAAATGGAAGGGGAAAACCCTACGAGCAGTACTTC
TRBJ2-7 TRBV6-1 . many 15 CASSPQVGSTYEQYF TGTGCCAGCAGTCCCCAGGTCGGAAGTACCTACGAGCAGTACTTC
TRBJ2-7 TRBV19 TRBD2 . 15 CAAIRTSGRLDEQYF TGTGCAGCAATCCGGACTAGCGGGAGGTTGGACGAGCAGTACTTC
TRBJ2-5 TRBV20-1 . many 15 CSASQTDVRRETQYF TGCAGTGCTAGTCAAACGGACGTTCGTCGGGAGACCCAGTACTTC
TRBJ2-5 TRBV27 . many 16 CASSLIRSERGETQYF TGTGCCAGCAGTTTAATTCGGAGCGAGAGGGGTGAGACCCAGTACTTC
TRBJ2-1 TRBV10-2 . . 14 CASSEGGYHNEQFF TGCGCCAGCAGTGAAGGGGGGTACCACAATGAGCAGTTCTTC
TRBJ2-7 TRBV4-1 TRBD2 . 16 CASTTLDSGRAYEQYF TGCGCCAGCACCACTCTGGACAGCGGGAGGGCCTACGAGCAGTACTTC
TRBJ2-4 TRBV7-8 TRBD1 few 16 CASSLRDRGGGNIQYF TGTGCCAGCAGCTTAAGGGACAGGGGGGGAGGAAACATTCAGTACTTC
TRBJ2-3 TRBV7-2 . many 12 CASSLQGYTQYF TGTGCCAGCAGCTTACAAGGGTATACGCAGTATTTT
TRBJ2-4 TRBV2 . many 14 CASTGGTAKNIQYF TGTGCCAGCACTGGAGGGACCGCCAAAAACATTCAGTACTTC
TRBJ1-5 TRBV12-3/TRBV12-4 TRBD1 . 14 CASSLGQGPQPQHF TGTGCCAGCAGTTTAGGACAGGGCCCCCAGCCCCAGCATTTT
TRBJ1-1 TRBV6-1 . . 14 CASIAPTGNTEAFF TGTGCCAGCATCGCCCCGACAGGAAACACTGAAGCTTTCTTT
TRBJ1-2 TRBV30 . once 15 CAWMGWGLIGYSYTF TGTGCCTGGATGGGGTGGGGATTGATTGGCTATAGCTACACCTTC
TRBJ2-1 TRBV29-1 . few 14 CSVMNALVHNEQFF TGCAGCGTTATGAATGCACTAGTTCACAATGAGCAGTTCTTC